This T cell receptor (beta chain) was sequenced for a study of cytomegalovirus exposure and HLA in healthy donors. The study, taken as a whole, reports: Highest at DRB1 and lowest at HLA-C, TCR association rates differed among HLA loci in a later analysis. Later work showed greater clonal expansion in HLA-associated TCR beta chains than in equally common others. In an earlier analysis, in some 500 donors, most V segments appeared productive either ~90% or ~30% of the time.

Primers for the PCR totalled 60 Vbeta and 13 Jbeta. The table came from immunoSEQ multiplex PCR; TCRdb's copy has only in-frame clones and leaves some out. The table lists roughly 86,000 clones, 50% to 75% of them singletons. J lost 0 bases, V lost 4 bases, and 6 bases had no gene match. In germline, CDR1 is SEHNR, CDR2 FQNEAQ (reference sequence). The CDR3 totals 19 residues. Regarding donors, all were healthy bone marrow donors. This clone was seen a few times. Its target is not known. The source of this sequence is a man in his thirties or forties in good health and CMV-seronegative. Sample: PBMCs. This chain connects TRBV7-9 to TRBJ2-6, with TRBD2 identical over 13 bases. CDR3 bases: TGTGCCAGCAGCTCGCCGACTAGCGGGGGGACCTCTGGGGCCAACGTCCTGACTTTC. Amino acids: CASSSPTSGGTSGANVLTF. Full variable domain (remainder filled in from reference TRBV7-9 and TRBJ2-6): DTGVSQNPRHKITKRGQNVTFRCDPISEHNRLYWYRQTLGQGPEFLTYFQNEAQLEKSRLLSDRFSAERPKGSFSTLEIQRTEQGDSAMYLCASSSPTSGGTSGANVLTFGAGSRLTVL.